This record concerns one T cell receptor (beta chain) sequence. These data are taken from a study of T cells expressing NK-cell markers. Study-wide background: Underlying the TCR beta repertoires were sorted CD3+CD56+NKG2C+, CD3+CD56+NKG2C- and CD3+CD56-NKG2C+ T cells. Sequenced donors, eight in total, included seven who were HCMV-seropositive and one who was seronegative.

The CDR3 length is 13 residues. Template switching by 5'RACE with UMIs generated the TCR beta cDNA. TCRdb re-called the 5' RACE reads, yielding one record per CDR3 amino acid sequence without DNA. The sample totals about 460,000 distinct CDR3 sequences. This clonotype was obtained from a woman aged 50 to 65 in good health. The sample taken for sequencing was blood T cells: a sorted CD56 or NKG2C T cell subset, CD4+ or CD8+ T cells, or bulk PBMC T cells (not recorded which). This chain joins TRBV12-3 or TRBV12-4 and TRBJ2-1; TCRdb names TRBD2, which stays unverified in the absence of DNA. The CDR3: CASSSFSGRASFF.